This T cell receptor beta chain was identified during a study of blood T cell repertoires in COVID-19. Study-wide context: Samples taken during acute and convalescent COVID-19 were collected in the United States, Italy and Spain. PBMCs, B-cell-depleted T cells, or T cells provided the cDNA or gDNA that made up the material.

V was shortened by 8 bases and J by 0 bases, with 18 bases between the two germline ends. The germline V gene encodes CDR1 LNHDA and CDR2 SQIVND (reference sequence). The CDR3 has 16 amino acids. As processed by the authors: Nucleated cell number was recorded as an estimate derived from reference gene primer amplification. TCRdb keeps only in-frame clones here, not all; method: immunoSEQ multiplex PCR. D and trimming were read from the DNA, whereas the V and J calls and clone size are those reported in that table. The table lists a few hundred thousand clones, around nine tenths of them singletons. The genes are TRBV19 and TRBJ2-3; D is perhaps TRBD1 (6 bases). This sequence was found in a middle-aged man who had recovered from COVID-19. The sequenced sample was peripheral blood. CDR3 residues: CASSSRTVSSTDTQYF. The CDR3 DNA reads as TGTGCCAGTTCGAGCCGGACAGTCTCTAGCACAGATACGCAGTATTTT. Full variable domain (remainder filled in from reference TRBV19 and TRBJ2-3): DGGITQSPKYLFRKEGQNVTLSCEQNLNHDAMYWYRQDPGQGLRLIYYSQIVNDFQKGDIAEGYSVSREKKESFPLTVTSAQKNPTAFYLCASSSRTVSSTDTQYFGPGTRLTVL.